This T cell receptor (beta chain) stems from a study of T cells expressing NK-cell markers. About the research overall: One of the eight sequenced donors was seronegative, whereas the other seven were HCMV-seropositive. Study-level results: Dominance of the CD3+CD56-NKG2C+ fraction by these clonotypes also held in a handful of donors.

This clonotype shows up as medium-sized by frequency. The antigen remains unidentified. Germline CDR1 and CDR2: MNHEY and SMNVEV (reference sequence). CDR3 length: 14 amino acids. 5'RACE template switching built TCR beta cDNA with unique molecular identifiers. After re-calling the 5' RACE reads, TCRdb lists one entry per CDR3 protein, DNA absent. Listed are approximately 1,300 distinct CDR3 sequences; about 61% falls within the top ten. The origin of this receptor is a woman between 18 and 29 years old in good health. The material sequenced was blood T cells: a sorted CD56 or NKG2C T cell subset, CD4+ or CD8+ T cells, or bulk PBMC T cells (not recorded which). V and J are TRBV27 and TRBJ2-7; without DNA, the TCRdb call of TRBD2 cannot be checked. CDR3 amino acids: CASSGLGWRYEQYF.